This is a list of T cell receptor beta chains from one sample in a study of identical twins. TCRdb itself ran the 5' RACE reads through MiXCR, one entry per CDR3 protein. Of 200,000 to 300,000 distinct CDR3 sequences in the sample, approximately 8% were seen once. These sequences were also reported in another study, on yellow fever vaccine responses in identical twins.

The material sequenced was CD8+ T cells sorted from blood. Source of these receptors: a young woman in good health. Each CDR3 is given with its conserved first and last residue.

TRBJ2-7	TRBV7-9	CASSPPEWPYEQYF
TRBJ1-5	TRBV5-8	CASSLDSGGAPQHF
TRBJ2-7	TRBV6-5	CASSYGGGLSYEQYF
TRBJ2-3	TRBV7-9	CASRPHVGAGDPDTQYF
TRBJ2-5	TRBV12-3/TRBV12-4	CASKARGETQYF
TRBJ2-1	TRBV4-1	CASSQDSTSGINEQFF
TRBJ1-6	TRBV28	CASSSSQGGSPLHF
TRBJ2-1	TRBV24-1	CATSDRDNYNEQFF
TRBJ2-1	TRBV12-3/TRBV12-4	CASSFMLAGGHSSYNEQFF
TRBJ2-1	TRBV24-1	CATSAAGLRDEQFF
TRBJ1-2	TRBV4-1	CASSPQQGISYGYTF
TRBJ1-2	TRBV5-1	CASSLWDGNYGYTF
TRBJ2-7	TRBV7-9	CASSPTRSYEQYF
TRBJ2-7	TRBV10-3	CAIKTPGTRFEQYF
TRBJ2-5	TRBV7-2	CASTLGGGLETQYF
TRBJ2-7	TRBV7-9	CASSTSRDSSYEQYF
TRBJ2-1	TRBV6-1	CASRSQLSSYNEQFF
TRBJ1-1	TRBV12-3/TRBV12-4	CASSFFGGPEAFF
TRBJ2-7	TRBV7-6	CASSSVAGVSHEQYF
TRBJ1-5	TRBV27	CASSPDRSGQPQHF
TRBJ1-4	TRBV20-1	CSARDRWRGSEKLFF
TRBJ2-7	TRBV3-1	CASSRTRGGLAGGAYEQYF
TRBJ2-3	TRBV12-3/TRBV12-4	CASREFTDTQYF